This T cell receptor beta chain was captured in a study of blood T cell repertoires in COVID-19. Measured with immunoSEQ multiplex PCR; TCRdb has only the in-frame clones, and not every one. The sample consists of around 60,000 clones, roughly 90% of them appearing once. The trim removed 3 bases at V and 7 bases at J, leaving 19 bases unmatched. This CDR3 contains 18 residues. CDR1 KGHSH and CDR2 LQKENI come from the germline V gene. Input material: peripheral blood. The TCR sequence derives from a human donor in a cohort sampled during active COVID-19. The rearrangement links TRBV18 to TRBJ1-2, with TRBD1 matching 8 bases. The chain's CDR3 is CASSPQTGEGRAKSGYTF. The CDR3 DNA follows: TGTGCCAGCTCACCTCAGACAGGGGAAGGACGGGCAAAGTCTGGCTACACCTTC.